This TCR beta chain is drawn from a study of T cell responses to AZD1222 COVID-19 vaccine. Measured with immunoSEQ multiplex PCR; TCRdb has only the in-frame clones, and not every one. The sample lists approximately 150,000 clones, approximately 89% occurring once. As to this clone: Its specificity is not known.

Whole-study results and caveats: Spike-specific TCR depth and breadth grew after two AZD1222 doses. Repertoires were sampled only after the peak T cell response. Possibly, clonal diversity was underestimated; donors were largely white British and included more females.

V dropped 0 bases and J dropped 4 bases, with 16 bases sitting between them. The CDR3 totals 16 residues. The germline V gene has CDR1 LGHDT and CDR2 YNNKEL (reference sequence). The chain combines TRBV3-1 (or the pseudogene TRBV3-2) with TRBJ2-7; D might be TRBD1 or TRBD2, each matching 5 bases. Sequencing used peripheral blood, obtained 28 days after the second AZD1222 dose. This receptor was identified in an adult who received the AZD1222 COVID-19 vaccine. The DNA for the CDR3 is TGTGCCAGCAGCCAAGACTCTCGGGGCAGGGCGTACGAGCAGTACTTC. Translated, it gives CASSQDSRGRAYEQYF.